The rows below give T cell receptor beta chains drawn from one sample of a study of blood T cell repertoires in COVID-19. Clones were read by immunoSEQ multiplex PCR, and TCRdb kept only the in-frame ones, dropping some. The data show 400,000 to 450,000 clones, with roughly 90% seen just once and around 1.5% held by the top ten. Material: peripheral blood. The receptor set was obtained from a woman aged 40 to 50 with COVID-19, enrolled during active disease. The CDR3 runs from the conserved cysteine through the conserved F or W. A D gene is named only where the DNA matches it firmly. Some rows mark clone size as missing; the rest say once, few, many or name a class of expanded clone.

v_gene	d_gene	j_gene	abundance	CDR3nt	CDR3aa
TRBV3-1/TRBV3-2	TRBD1	TRBJ1-5	-	TGTGCCAGCATCACAAACCGACAGGGGGGTCAGCCCCAGCATTTT	CASITNRQGGQPQHF
TRBV7-2	-	TRBJ1-1	-	TGTGCCAGCACCCCCAGGCGCTGGAACACTGAAGCTTTCTTT	CASTPRRWNTEAFF
TRBV7-8	TRBD1	TRBJ1-5	-	TGTGCCAGCAGCTTTGTTACTTACCGGGACAGGGTTCATCAGCCCCAGCATTTT	CASSFVTYRDRVHQPQHF
TRBV18	TRBD2	TRBJ2-1	once	TGTGCCAGCTCTCCCAAGGGACTAGCGGGGGGGCCCTACAATGAGCAGTTCTTC	CASSPKGLAGGPYNEQFF
TRBV7-2	TRBD1	TRBJ2-7	-	TGTGCCAGCAGCCCTGAGACAGGGGCCTACGAGCAGTACTTC	CASSPETGAYEQYF
TRBV9	-	TRBJ1-6	-	TGTGCCAGCAGCGTAGGCGGCAGGGATAATTCACCCCTCCACTTT	CASSVGGRDNSPLHF
TRBV30	TRBD1	TRBJ1-5	-	TGTGCCTGGGCTCAAGGACAGGGTACGAATCAGCCCCAGCATTTT	CAWAQGQGTNQPQHF
TRBV19	TRBD1	TRBJ1-2	-	TGTGCCACCAACGGGATGACAGGGAGAAGGGTATTGAACTATGGCTACACCTTC	CATNGMTGRRVLNYGYTF
TRBV6-5	-	TRBJ2-1	-	TGTGCCAGCAGACGAGGCAACAATGAGCAGTTCTTC	CASRRGNNEQFF
TRBV5-1	-	TRBJ2-7	-	TGCGCCAGCAGCTCCTCGGGACAAGGCTACGAGCAGTACTTC	CASSSSGQGYEQYF
TRBV25-1	-	TRBJ2-2	-	TGTGCCAGCAGTGCTTTACAGGATAGTACCGGGGAGCTGTTTTTT	CASSALQDSTGELFF
TRBV2	-	TRBJ1-4	-	TGTGCCAGCAGTCCCCGCGGGGCTAATGAAAAACTGTTTTTT	CASSPRGANEKLFF
TRBV19	-	TRBJ1-1	-	TGTGCCAGTTCCTCCGTTGGGGGGGACACTGAAGCTTTCTTT	CASSSVGGDTEAFF
TRBV5-4	-	TRBJ2-5	-	TGTGCCAGCAACACCGGGGGGCAGAGCCAAGAGACCCAGTACTTC	CASNTGGQSQETQYF
TRBV5-6	TRBD1	TRBJ1-2	-	TGTGCCAGCAGCATACGGACAGGGTGGGACTATGGCTACACCTTC	CASSIRTGWDYGYTF
TRBV19	-	TRBJ2-2	-	TGTGCCAGTAGTATAGGAACCAGGGCAACCGGGGAGCTGTTTTTT	CASSIGTRATGELFF
TRBV4-3	TRBD1	TRBJ1-1	-	TGCGCCAGCAGCCAAGTACAGACAGGGGGCACTGAAGCTTTCTTT	CASSQVQTGGTEAFF
TRBV6-6	TRBD1	TRBJ2-7	-	TGTGCCAGCAGTTCTCCGGGACAGGGCTACGAGCAGTACTTC	CASSSPGQGYEQYF
TRBV5-4	-	TRBJ1-1	-	TGTGCCAGCAGGGGGCTGGGTAGGGACACTGAAGCTTTCTTT	CASRGLGRDTEAFF
TRBV25-1	-	TRBJ1-2	-	TGTGCCAGCAGTGAATATCAAGGGGCCGGATATGGCTACACCTTC	CASSEYQGAGYGYTF
TRBV5-1	-	TRBJ1-2	once	TGCGCCAGCAGCACCGGGTCGCACACGGGCTACACCTTC	CASSTGSHTGYTF
TRBV2	TRBD1	TRBJ2-2	-	TGTGCCAGCAGTGAATTGGGACAGAGGAACACCGGGGAGCTGTTTTTT	CASSELGQRNTGELFF
TRBV28	-	TRBJ1-2	-	TGTGCCAGCAGTTTGGACTTTCCCACAGTTAACTATGGCTACACCTTC	CASSLDFPTVNYGYTF
TRBV7-9	-	TRBJ1-1	-	TGCGCCAGCTCGGCAACAGGGCGAGCTGAAGCTTTCTTT	CASSATGRAEAFF
TRBV6-5	-	TRBJ1-4	-	TGTGCCAGCAGTTACAAACAGGGTGGTGAAAAACTGTTTTTT	CASSYKQGGEKLFF
TRBV18	-	TRBJ1-4	-	TGTGCCAGCTCACCGGAGAAGGGGGTCAATGAAAAACTGTTTTTT	CASSPEKGVNEKLFF
TRBV5-1	-	TRBJ2-1	-	TGCGCCAGCAGCTTAACAGTTAACAATGAGCAGTTCTTC	CASSLTVNNEQFF
TRBV5-1	TRBD1	TRBJ1-2	-	TGCGCCAGCAGCTTGGTACAGGGGGAAGGCTACACCTTC	CASSLVQGEGYTF
TRBV28	TRBD1	TRBJ1-2	-	TGTGCCAGCAGTCCGGCCGGACAGGGGAAGGGTGGCTACACCTTC	CASSPAGQGKGGYTF
TRBV3-1/TRBV3-2	-	TRBJ1-5	-	TGTGCCAGCAGCCAAGAAGGGGGACATGTTAGCAATCAGCCCCAGCATTTT	CASSQEGGHVSNQPQHF
TRBV6-2/TRBV6-3	TRBD2	TRBJ2-3	-	TGTGCCAGCAGTTACCGGATAGCGGGAGGCCTCTTCACAGATACGCAGTATTTT	CASSYRIAGGLFTDTQYF
TRBV30	TRBD2	TRBJ2-3	few	TGTGCCTGGAGTGTGGCTAGCGGGAGTAGCACAGATACGCAGTATTTT	CAWSVASGSSTDTQYF
TRBV27	-	TRBJ1-2	-	TGTGCCAGCAGTCAGGGGAAGGATGGCTACACCTTC	CASSQGKDGYTF
TRBV7-8	-	TRBJ1-1	-	TGTGCCAGCAGCTTAGCTGCGGGTGAAGCTTTCTTT	CASSLAAGEAFF
TRBV19	TRBD2	TRBJ2-1	-	TGTGCCAGTAGTATTACCGGGACTAGCGAGTTGGGGAATGAGCAGTTCTTC	CASSITGTSELGNEQFF
TRBV19	TRBD1	TRBJ1-1	-	TGTGCCAGTAGGGTTGCTACAGGGGAGATGAACACTGAAGCTTTCTTT	CASRVATGEMNTEAFF
TRBV10-1	-	TRBJ1-6	-	TGCGCCAGCAGTGAGGCATGGGACACGGCGGGCTCACCCCTCCACTTT	CASSEAWDTAGSPLHF
TRBV3-1/TRBV3-2	-	TRBJ1-6	-	TGTGCCAGCAGCCAACGCGGACCGGAGGATTCACCCCTCCACTTT	CASSQRGPEDSPLHF
TRBV19	-	TRBJ1-1	once	TGTGCCAGTAGTATACCGGGAGTGAACACTGAAGCTTTCTTT	CASSIPGVNTEAFF
TRBV2	-	TRBJ1-4	-	TGTGCCAGCAGCGCAGGGGTGTATGAAAAACTGTTTTTT	CASSAGVYEKLFF
TRBV7-9	-	TRBJ1-2	-	TGTGCCAGCAGCCCAAGGATGTGGGGCAACTATGGCTACACCTTC	CASSPRMWGNYGYTF
TRBV7-8	-	TRBJ1-2	-	TGTGCCAGCAGCTTACTCTATAACTATGGCTACACCTTC	CASSLLYNYGYTF
TRBV7-2	-	TRBJ2-3	-	TGTGCCAGCAGTCGGGAGCTCACAGATACGCAGTATTTT	CASSRELTDTQYF
TRBV3-1/TRBV3-2	TRBD1	TRBJ2-2	-	TGTGCCAGCAGACCCGGGACAGGGGGTCTTGGGGAGCTGTTTTTT	CASRPGTGGLGELFF
TRBV5-1	TRBD1	TRBJ1-2	-	TGCGCCAGCAGCTTGGAGATCGGGACAGGGGGCCTTAGGAACTATGGCTACACCTTC	CASSLEIGTGGLRNYGYTF
TRBV13	TRBD2	TRBJ2-3	-	TGTGCCAGCCGAAGTGGCGGGAGCCTTGCAGATACGCAGTATTTT	CASRSGGSLADTQYF
TRBV19	TRBD2	TRBJ2-7	-	TGTGCCAGTAGTATCGGGGGAGGGCCCTACGAGCAGTGCTTC	CASSIGGGPYEQCF
TRBV5-5	TRBD2	TRBJ2-1	-	TGTGCCAGCCTCAAGCGGGGATACAATGAGCAGTTCTTC	CASLKRGYNEQFF
TRBV9	-	TRBJ1-1	once	TGTGCCAGCAGCGTAGATCCCATGAACACTGAAGCTTTCTTT	CASSVDPMNTEAFF
TRBV27	-	TRBJ1-6	-	TGTGCCAGCAGCCAGAAGATAAATTCACCCCTCCACTTT	CASSQKINSPLHF
TRBV24-1	TRBD2	TRBJ2-1	-	TGTGCCACCAGTGACAACCCAAGGCTAGCGGGGGTTTTCAATGAGCAGTTCTTC	CATSDNPRLAGVFNEQFF